This T cell receptor (beta chain) originates from a study of cytomegalovirus exposure and HLA in healthy donors. Broader study findings: Productive rates of about 87% or about 30% were seen for most TCR beta V segments in an earlier analysis. One cluster of highly shared sequence variants probably arose as a sequencing artifact.

PCR used 60 Vbeta primers and 13 Jbeta primers. Libraries were prepared by immunoSEQ multiplex PCR; TCRdb keeps only in-frame clonotypes and omits some of them. The sample holds 150,000 to 200,000 clones, 65% to 85% seen once. About this clone itself: Its matching antigen is unknown.

Germline V gene data show CDR1 as SGDLS and CDR2 as YYNGEE. The CDR3 totals 15 residues. The V gene end was trimmed by 4 bases and the J gene end by 1 base; junction bases not matched to a gene: 3. The V and J genes are TRBV9 and TRBJ2-1; 9 bases are shared with TRBD1. The receptor's source is a man aged 35-49 years in good health and CMV-seropositive. The sample taken for sequencing was PBMCs. The CDR3 nucleotides are TGTGCCAGCAGCCCCGGGACAGGGTCCTACAATGAGCAGTTCTTC. Translating it yields CASSPGTGSYNEQFF.